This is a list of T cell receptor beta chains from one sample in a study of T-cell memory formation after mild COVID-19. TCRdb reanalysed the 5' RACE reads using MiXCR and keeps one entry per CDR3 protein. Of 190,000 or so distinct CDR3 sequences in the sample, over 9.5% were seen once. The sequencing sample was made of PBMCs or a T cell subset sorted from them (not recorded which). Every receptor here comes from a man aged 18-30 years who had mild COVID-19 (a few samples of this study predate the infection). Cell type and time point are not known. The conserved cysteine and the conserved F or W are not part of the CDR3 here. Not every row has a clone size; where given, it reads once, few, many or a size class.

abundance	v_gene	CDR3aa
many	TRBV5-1	ASSLVAGAEDTQY
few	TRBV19	ASSIGGHFNEQF
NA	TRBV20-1	SAKGQSVKTQY
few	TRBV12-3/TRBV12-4	ASTPDGWAYEQY
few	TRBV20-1	SENGGEGSNEQF
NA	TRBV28	ASRTGQGFQQPQH
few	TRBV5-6	ASSLSGPGFTDTQY
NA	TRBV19	ASRRGGQGDKNIQY
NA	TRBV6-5	ASSYSQLRPNGNTIY
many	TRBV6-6	ASSYGDRGPGETQY
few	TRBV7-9	ASSLQGILYNEQF
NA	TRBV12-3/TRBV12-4	ASRETGLNQPQH
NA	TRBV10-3	AISENPNYGYT
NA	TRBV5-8	ASTLGRTDTQY
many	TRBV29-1	SVDLRGTVDTQY
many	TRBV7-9	ASSFDGNTIY
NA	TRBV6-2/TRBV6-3	ASSRADYGYT
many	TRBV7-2	ASSLPGQPYEQY
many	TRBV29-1	SVVRLLGGTEAF
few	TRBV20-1	SAREHSNQPQH
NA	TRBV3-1	ASSGGQMNTEAF
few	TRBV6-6	ASAVPNSYEQY
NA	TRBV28	ASSSPQGSRNTEAF
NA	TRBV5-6	ASSLAWAYNEQF
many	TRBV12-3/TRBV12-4	ASSFPGANVLT
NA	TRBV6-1	ATRSDTLNFDTQY
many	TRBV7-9	ASNLNYDRTGYT
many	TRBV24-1	ATSDERLSSYNEQF
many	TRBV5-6	ASSLRGSDTEAF
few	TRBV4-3	ASSPSAGAGDTQY
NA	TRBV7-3	ASSLLAVNTGELF
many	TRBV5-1	ASSLAGGVNIQY
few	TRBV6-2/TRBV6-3	ASSSVQPGAETQY
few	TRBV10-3	AIRRLAGGSTDTQY
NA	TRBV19	ASSQGQGRYT
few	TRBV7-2	ASSLVGSDTGELF
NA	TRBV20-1	SARDRRGEDTQY
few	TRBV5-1	ATPVRPQH
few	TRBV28	ASSLGGANTQY
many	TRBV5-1	ASRPGQGERKQPQH
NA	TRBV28	ASRQPSGANVLT
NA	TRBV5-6	ASSLTDGNRVDTQY
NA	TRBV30	AWSVPGRPNYGYT
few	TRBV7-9	ASSRPGLAPGANVLT
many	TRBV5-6	ASSLRPGAYNEQF
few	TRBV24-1	ATSDRTGGVDTQY
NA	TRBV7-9	ASSPQGGGSNQPQH
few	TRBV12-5	ASEIRDNNNEQF
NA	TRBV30	AWRAGQNNEQF
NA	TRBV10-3	AISPRDRINYGYT
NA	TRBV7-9	ASSRHDAYEQY
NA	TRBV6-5	ASSYSRPLSGNTIY
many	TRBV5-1	ASSFGISGANVLT
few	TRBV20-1	SARDRRGGPYNEQF
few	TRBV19	ASSIWVGEETQY